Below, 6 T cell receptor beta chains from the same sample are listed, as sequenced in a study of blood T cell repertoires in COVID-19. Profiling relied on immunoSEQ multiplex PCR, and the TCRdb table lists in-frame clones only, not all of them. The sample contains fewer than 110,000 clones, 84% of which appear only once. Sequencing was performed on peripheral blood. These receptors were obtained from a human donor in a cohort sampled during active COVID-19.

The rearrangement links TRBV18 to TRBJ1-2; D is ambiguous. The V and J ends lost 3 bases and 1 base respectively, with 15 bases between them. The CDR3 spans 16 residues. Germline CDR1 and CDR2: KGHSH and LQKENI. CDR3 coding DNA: TGTGCCAGCTCACCTTCTGGAGGCGGCGATAACTATGGCTACACCTTC. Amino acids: CASSPSGGGDNYGYTF. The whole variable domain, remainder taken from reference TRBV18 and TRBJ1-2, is NAGVMQNPRHLVRRRGQEARLRCSPMKGHSHVYWYRQLPEEGLKFMVYLQKENIIDESGMPKERFSAEFPKEGPSILRIQQVVRGDSAAYFCASSPSGGGDNYGYTFGSGTRLTVV.

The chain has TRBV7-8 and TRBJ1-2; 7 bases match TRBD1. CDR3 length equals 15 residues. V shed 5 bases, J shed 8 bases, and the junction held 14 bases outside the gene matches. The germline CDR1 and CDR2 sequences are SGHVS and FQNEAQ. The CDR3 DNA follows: TGTGCCAGCAGCCTCGACGCCGGGACAGCAAGGGGCTACACCTTC. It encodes CASSLDAGTARGYTF. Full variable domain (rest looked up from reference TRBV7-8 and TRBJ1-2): GAGVSQSPRYKVAKRGQDVALRCDPISGHVSLFWYQQALGQGPEFLTYFQNEAQLDKSGLPSDRFFAERPEGSVSTLKIQRTQQEDSAVYLCASSLDAGTARGYTFGSGTRLTVV.

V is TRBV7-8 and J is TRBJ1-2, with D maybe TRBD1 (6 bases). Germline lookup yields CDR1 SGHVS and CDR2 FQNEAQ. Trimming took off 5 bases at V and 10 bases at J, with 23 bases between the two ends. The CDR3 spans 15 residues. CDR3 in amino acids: CASSPRFRTAWDYTF. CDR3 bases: TGTGCCAGCAGCCCCCGGTTTAGGACAGCCTGGGACTACACCTTC.

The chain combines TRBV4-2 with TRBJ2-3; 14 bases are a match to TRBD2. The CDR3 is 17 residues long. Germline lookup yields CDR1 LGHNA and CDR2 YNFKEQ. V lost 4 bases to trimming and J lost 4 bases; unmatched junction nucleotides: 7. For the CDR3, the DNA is TGTGCCAGCAGCCTAGGACTAGCGGGGGGTACGGCAGATACGCAGTATTTT. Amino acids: CASSLGLAGGTADTQYF.

CDR3 in amino acids: CASSQGGGVSSYEQYF. The CDR3 DNA reads as TGTGCCAGCAGCCAAGGCGGCGGGGTAAGCTCCTACGAGCAGTACTTC. The chain uses TRBV3-1 (or the pseudogene TRBV3-2) and TRBJ2-7; possibly TRBD2 for D (6 bases). The CDR3 loop spans 16 amino acids. Germline V gene data show CDR1 as LGHDT and CDR2 as YNNKEL (reference sequence). With 1 base removed from V and 0 bases from J, the gap between germline ends came to 13 bases.

The CDR3 loop reads CASRAGKDYGYTF. The CDR3 coding sequence is TGTGCCAGCAGAGCAGGGAAGGATTATGGCTACACCTTC. V usage is TRBV7-9 and J usage is TRBJ1-2, with D perhaps matching TRBD1 (5 bases). The germline V gene encodes CDR1 SEHNR and CDR2 FQNEAQ (reference sequence). This CDR3 region has 13 residues. Trimming took 6 bases from V and 5 from J, leaving 13 bases between them.